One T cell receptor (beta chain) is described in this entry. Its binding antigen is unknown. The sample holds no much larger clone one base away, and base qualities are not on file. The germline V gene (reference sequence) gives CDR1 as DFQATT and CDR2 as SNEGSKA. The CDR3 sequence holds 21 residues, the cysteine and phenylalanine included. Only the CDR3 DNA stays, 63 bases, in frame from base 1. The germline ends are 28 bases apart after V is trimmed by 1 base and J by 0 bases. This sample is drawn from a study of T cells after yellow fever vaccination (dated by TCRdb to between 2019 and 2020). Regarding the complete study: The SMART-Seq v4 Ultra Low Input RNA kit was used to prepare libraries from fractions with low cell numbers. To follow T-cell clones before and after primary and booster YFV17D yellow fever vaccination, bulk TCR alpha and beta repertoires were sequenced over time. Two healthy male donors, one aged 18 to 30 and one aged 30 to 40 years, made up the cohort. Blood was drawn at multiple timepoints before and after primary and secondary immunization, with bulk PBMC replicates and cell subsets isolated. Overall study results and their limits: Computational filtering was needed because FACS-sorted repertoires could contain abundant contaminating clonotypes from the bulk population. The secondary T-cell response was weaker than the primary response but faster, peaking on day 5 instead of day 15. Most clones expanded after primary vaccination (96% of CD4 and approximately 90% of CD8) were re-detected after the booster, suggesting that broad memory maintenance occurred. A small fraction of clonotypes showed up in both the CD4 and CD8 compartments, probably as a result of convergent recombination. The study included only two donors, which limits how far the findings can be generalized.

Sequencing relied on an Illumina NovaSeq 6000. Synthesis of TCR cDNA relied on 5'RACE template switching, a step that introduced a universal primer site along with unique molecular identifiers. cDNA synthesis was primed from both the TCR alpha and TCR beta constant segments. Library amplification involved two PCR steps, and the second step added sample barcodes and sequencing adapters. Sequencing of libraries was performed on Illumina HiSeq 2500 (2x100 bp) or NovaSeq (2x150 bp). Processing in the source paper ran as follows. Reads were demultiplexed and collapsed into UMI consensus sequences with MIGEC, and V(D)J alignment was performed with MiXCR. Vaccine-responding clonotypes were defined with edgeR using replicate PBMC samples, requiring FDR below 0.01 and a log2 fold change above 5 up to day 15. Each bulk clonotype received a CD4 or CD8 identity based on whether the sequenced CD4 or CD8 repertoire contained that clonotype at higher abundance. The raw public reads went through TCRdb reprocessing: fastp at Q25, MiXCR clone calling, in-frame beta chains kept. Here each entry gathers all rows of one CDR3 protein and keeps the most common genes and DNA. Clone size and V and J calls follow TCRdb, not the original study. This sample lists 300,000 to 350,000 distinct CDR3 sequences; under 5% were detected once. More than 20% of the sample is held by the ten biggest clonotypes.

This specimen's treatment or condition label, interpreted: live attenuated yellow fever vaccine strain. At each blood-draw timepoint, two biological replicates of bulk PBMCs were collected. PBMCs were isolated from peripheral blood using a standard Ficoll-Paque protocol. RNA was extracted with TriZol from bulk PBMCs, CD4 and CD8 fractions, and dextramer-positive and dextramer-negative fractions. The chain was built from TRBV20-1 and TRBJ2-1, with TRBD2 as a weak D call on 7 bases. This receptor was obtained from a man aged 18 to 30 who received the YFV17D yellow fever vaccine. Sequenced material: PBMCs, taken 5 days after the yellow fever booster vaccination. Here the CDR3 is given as CSARGLGRTAGQTSSYNEQFF. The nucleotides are TGCAGTGCTAGAGGGTTAGGAAGGACAGCGGGGCAGACGAGCTCCTACAATGAGCAGTTCTTC.